Here is one TCR beta chain with its context. The target antigen is unknown. Trimming took off 1 base at V and 1 base at J, with 12 bases between the two ends. Germline assignment: CDR1 LGHDT and CDR2 YNNKEL (reference sequence). The CDR3 is made up of 16 amino acids. This sample was taken from a study of CD4 T cells in relation to SARS-CoV-2 and coronaviruses. About the study: PBMCs were cultured with antigen for roughly nine days before TCR beta sequencing.

Before the COVID-19 pandemic, during about 2011-2019, CD4+ T cells were taken from unexposed donors. The cells were cultured for 9 to 11 days before CD4+ T cells were isolated. The table came from immunoSEQ multiplex PCR; TCRdb's copy has only in-frame clones and leaves some out. The data contain around 25,000 clones, 65% to 80% of them singletons. The sequenced material came from CD4+ T cells from PBMCs, cultured in vitro. The chain employs TRBV3-1 (or the pseudogene TRBV3-2) and TRBJ2-3; unclear D gene. The clonotype originates from a human donor in good health. The CDR3 reads CASSQAAGFGTDTQYF. For the CDR3, the DNA is TGTGCCAGCAGCCAAGCTGCTGGGTTTGGCACAGATACGCAGTATTTT.